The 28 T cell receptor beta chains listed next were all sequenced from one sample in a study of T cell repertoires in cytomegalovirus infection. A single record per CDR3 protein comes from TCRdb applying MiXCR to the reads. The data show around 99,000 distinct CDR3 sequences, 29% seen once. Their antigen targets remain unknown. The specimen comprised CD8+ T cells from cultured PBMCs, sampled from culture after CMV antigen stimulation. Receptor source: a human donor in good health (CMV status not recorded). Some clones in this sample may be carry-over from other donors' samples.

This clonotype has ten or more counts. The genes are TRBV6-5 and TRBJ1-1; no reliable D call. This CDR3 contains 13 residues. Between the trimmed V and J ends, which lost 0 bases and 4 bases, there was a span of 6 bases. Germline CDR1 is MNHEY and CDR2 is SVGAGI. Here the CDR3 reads CASSYSGSTEAFF. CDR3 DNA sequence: TGTGCCAGCAGTTACTCAGGGAGCACTGAAGCTTTCTTT.

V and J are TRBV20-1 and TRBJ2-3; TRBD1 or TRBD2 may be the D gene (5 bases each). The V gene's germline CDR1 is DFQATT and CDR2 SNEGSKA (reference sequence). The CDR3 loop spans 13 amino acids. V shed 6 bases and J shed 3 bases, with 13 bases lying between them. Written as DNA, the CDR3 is TGCAGTGCCCAGGAGTGGGGGACAGATACGCAGTATTTT. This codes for CSAQEWGTDTQYF.

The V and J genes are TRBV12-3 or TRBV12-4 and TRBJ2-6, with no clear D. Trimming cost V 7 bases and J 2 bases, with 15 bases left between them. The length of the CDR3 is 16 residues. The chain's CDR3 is CASTMSGSAGANVLTF. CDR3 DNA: TGTGCCAGCACCATGTCGGGCTCTGCTGGGGCCAACGTCCTGACTTTC.

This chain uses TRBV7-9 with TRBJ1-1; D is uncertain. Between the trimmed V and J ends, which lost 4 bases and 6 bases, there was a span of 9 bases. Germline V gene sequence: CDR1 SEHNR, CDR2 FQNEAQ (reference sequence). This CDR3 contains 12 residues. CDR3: CASSSPVSEAFF. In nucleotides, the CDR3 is TGTGCCAGCAGCTCCCCAGTCTCTGAAGCTTTCTTT.

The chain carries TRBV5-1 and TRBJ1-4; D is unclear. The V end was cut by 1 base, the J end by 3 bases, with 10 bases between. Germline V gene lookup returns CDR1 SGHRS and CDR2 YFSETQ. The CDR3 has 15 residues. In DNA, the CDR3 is TGCGCCAGCAGCTTGTTTGGGCGGTCTAATGAAAAACTGTTTTTT. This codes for CASSLFGRSNEKLFF.

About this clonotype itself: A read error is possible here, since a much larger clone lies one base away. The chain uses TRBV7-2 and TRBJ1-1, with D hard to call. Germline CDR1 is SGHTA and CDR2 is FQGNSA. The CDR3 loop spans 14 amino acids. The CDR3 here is CASSSGVGNTEALF. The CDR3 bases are TGTGCCAGCAGCTCTGGAGTGGGAAACACTGAAGCTCTCTTT.

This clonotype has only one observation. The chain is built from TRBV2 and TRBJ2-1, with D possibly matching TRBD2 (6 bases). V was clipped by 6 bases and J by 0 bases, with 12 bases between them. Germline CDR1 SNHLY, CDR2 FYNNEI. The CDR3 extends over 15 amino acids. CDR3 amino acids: CASRWRGISYNEQFF. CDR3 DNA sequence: TGTGCCAGCAGGTGGCGGGGCATCTCCTACAATGAGCAGTTCTTC.

CDR3 amino acids: CSAEQGLNTEAFF. In nucleotides, the CDR3 is TGCAGCGCGGAACAGGGGCTTAACACTGAAGCTTTCTTT. The rearrangement uses TRBV29-1 and TRBJ1-1; 7 bases are a match to TRBD1. Germline V gene lookup returns CDR1 SQVTM and CDR2 ANQGSEA. V shed 7 bases and J 2 bases; nucleotides not matched to a gene: 7. This CDR3 region has 13 residues.

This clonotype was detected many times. DNA of the CDR3: TGTGCCAGCAGCTCCGGGGGAAACACTGAAGCTTTCTTT. Translated: CASSSGGNTEAFF. The chain has TRBV7-8 and TRBJ1-1; D is perhaps TRBD1 (5 bases). V was pared by 4 bases and J by 2 bases, with 8 bases between. The CDR3 spans 13 residues. The V gene's germline CDR1 is SGHVS and CDR2 FQNEAQ.

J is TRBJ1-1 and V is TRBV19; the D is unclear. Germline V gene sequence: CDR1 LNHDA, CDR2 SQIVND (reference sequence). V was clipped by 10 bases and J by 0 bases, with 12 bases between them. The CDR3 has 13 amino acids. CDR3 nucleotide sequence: TGTGCCACATGGACTTTCATGAACACTGAAGCTTTCTTT. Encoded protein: CATWTFMNTEAFF.

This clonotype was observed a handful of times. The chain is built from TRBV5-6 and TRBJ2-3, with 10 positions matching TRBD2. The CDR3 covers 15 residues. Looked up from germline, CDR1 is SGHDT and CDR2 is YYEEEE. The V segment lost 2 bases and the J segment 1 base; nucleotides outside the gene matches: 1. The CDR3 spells CASSLTSGGTDTQYF. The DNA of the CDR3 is TGTGCCAGCAGCTTAACTAGCGGGGGCACAGATACGCAGTATTTT.

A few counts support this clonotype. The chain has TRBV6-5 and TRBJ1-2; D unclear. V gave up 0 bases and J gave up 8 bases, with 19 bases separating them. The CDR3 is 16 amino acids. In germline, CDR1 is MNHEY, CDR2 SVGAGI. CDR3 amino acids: CASSYSISPGGRGYTF. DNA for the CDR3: TGTGCCAGCAGTTACTCGATTTCACCCGGCGGTCGAGGCTACACCTTC.

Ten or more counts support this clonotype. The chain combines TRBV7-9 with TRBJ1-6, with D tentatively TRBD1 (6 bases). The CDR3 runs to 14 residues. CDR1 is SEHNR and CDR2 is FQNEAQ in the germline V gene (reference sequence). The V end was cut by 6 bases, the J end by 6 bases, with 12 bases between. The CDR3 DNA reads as TGTGCCAGCAGAGGGGGACTGAGTAATTCACCCCTCCACTTT. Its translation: CASRGGLSNSPLHF.

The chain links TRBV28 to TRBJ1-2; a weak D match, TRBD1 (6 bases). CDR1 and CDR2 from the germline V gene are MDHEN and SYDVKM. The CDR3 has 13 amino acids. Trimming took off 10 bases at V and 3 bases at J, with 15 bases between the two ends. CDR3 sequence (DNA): TGTGCCACCAATTCCAGGGGATACTATGGCTACACCTTC. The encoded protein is CATNSRGYYGYTF.

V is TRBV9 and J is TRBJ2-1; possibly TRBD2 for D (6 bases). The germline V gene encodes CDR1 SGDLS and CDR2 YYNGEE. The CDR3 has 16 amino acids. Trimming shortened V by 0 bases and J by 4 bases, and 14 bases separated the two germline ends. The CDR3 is CASSVEGSGAYNEQFF. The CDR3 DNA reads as TGTGCCAGCAGCGTAGAGGGTAGCGGCGCTTACAATGAGCAGTTCTTC.

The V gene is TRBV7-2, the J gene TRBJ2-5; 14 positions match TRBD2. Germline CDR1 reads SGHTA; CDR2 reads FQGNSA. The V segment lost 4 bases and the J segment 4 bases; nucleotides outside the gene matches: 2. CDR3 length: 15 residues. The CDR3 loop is CASSSGTSGGETQYF. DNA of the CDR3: TGTGCCAGCAGCTCGGGGACTAGCGGGGGAGAGACCCAGTACTTC.

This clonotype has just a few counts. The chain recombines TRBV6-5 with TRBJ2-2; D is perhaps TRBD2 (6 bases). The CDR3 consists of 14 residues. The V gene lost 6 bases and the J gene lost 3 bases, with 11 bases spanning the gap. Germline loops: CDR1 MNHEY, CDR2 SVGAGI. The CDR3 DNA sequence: TGTGCCAGCAGCCTAGCGAGATACACCGGGGAGCTGTTTTTT. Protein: CASSLARYTGELFF.

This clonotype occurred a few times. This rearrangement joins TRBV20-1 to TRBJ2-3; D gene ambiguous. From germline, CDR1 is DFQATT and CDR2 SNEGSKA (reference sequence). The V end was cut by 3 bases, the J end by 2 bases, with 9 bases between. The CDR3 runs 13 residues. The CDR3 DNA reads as TGCAGTGCTAGGCTTCCCCTCACAGATACGCAGTATTTT. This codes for CSARLPLTDTQYF.

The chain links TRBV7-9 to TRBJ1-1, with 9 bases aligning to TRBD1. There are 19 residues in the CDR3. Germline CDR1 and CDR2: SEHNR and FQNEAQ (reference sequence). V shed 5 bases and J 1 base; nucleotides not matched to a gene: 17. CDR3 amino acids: CASSPIRGQGSAGNTEAFF. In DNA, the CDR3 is TGTGCCAGCAGCCCCATTAGGGGACAGGGATCGGCGGGGAACACTGAAGCTTTCTTT.

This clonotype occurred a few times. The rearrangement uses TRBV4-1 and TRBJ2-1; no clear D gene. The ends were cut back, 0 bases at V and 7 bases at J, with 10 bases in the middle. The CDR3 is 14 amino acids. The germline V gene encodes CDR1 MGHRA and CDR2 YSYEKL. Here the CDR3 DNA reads TGCGCCAGCAGCCAAGAACCCTTTGCGAATGAGCAGTTCTTC. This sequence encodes CASSQEPFANEQFF.

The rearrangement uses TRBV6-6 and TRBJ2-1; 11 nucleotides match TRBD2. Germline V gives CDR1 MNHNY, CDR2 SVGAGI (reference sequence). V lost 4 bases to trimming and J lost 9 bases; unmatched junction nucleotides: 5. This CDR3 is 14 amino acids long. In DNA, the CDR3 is TGTGCCAGCAGTTCCCCGGGACTAGCGGTTGAGCAGTTCTTC. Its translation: CASSSPGLAVEQFF.

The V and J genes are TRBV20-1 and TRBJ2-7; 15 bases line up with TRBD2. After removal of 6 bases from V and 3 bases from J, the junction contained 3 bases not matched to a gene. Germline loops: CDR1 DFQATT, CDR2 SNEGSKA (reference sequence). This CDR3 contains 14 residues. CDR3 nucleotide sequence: TGCAGTGCCGGGACTAGCGGGGGGATCTACGAGCAGTACTTC. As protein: CSAGTSGGIYEQYF.

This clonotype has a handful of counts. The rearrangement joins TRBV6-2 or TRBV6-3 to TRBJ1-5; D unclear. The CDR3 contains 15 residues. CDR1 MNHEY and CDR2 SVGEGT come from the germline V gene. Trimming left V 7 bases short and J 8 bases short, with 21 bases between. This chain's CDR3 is CASTPQVHHWEPQHF. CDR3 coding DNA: TGTGCCAGCACCCCTCAGGTACACCACTGGGAGCCCCAGCATTTT.

Here the CDR3 DNA reads TGTGCCAGCAAGGGGGGGGGAACAACCTACTCCTACGAGCAGTACTTC. Amino acid sequence: CASKGGGTTYSYEQYF. The chain carries TRBV2 and TRBJ2-7; tentative D call: TRBD2 (7 bases). V dropped 7 bases and J dropped 0 bases, with 19 bases sitting between them. Per germline, CDR1 SNHLY and CDR2 FYNNEI. The CDR3 spans 16 residues. Looking up the rest from reference TRBV2 and TRBJ2-7 gives the full variable domain: EPEVTQTPSHQVTQMGQEVILRCVPISNHLYFYWYRQILGQKVEFLVSFYNNEISEKSEIFDDQFSVERPDGSNFTLKIRSTKLEDSAMYFCASKGGGTTYSYEQYFGPGTRLTVT.

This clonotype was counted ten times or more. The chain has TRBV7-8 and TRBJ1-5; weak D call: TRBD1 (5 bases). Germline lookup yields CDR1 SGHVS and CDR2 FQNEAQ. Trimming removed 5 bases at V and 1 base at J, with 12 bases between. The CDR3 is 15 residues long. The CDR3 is CASSDFRDSNQPQHF. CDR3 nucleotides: TGTGCCAGCAGCGACTTCCGGGACAGCAATCAGCCCCAGCATTTT.

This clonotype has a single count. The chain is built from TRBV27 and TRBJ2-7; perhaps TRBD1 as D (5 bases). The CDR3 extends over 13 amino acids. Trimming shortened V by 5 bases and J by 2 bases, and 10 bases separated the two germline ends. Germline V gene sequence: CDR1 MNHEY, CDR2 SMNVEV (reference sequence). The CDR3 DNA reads TGTGCCAGCAGTCCTCAGGGCCCCTACGAGCAGTACTTC. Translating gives CASSPQGPYEQYF.

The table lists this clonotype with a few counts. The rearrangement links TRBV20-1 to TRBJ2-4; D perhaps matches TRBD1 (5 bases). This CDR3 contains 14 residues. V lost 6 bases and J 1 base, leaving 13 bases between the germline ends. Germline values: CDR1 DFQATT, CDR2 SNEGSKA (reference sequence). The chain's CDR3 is CSAETVVAKNIQYF. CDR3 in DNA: TGCAGTGCCGAGACAGTGGTCGCCAAAAACATTCAGTACTTC.

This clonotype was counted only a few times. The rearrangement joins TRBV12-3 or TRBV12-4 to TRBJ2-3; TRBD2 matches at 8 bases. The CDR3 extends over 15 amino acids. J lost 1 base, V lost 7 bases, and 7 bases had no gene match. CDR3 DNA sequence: TGTGCCAGCACCACCTTGACTAGCGGCACAGATACGCAGTATTTT. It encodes CASTTLTSGTDTQYF.